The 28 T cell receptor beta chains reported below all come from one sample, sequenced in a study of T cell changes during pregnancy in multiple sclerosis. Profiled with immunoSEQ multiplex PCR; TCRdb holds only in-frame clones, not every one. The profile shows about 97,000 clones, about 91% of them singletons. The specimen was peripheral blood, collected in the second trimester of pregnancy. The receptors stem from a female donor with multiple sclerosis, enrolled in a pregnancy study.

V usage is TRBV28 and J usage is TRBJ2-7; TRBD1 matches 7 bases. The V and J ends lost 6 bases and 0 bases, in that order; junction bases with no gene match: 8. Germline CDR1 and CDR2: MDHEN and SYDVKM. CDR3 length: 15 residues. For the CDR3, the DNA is TGTGCCAGCAGGAGGGGACAGATGATCTCCTACGAGCAGTACTTC. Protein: CASRRGQMISYEQYF.

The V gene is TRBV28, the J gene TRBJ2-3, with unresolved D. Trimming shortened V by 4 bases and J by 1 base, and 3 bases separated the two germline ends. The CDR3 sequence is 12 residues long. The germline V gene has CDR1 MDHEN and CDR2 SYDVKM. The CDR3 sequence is CASSSGTDTQYF. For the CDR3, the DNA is TGTGCCAGCAGTTCCGGCACAGATACGCAGTATTTT.

In DNA, the CDR3 is TGTGCCATCAGTGAACAGGGGTGGGATACGCAGTATTTT. Residues: CAISEQGWDTQYF. This rearrangement joins TRBV10-3 to TRBJ2-3, with TRBD1 identical over 7 bases. Unmatched junction bases numbered 3, after V lost 3 bases and J lost 6 bases. The germline gives CDR1 ENHRY, CDR2 SYGVKD. CDR3 size: 13 residues.

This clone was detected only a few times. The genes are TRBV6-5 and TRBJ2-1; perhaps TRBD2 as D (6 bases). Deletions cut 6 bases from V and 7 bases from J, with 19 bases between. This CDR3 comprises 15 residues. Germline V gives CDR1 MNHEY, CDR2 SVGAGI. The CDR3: CASSDWGKGRNEQFF. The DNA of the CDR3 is TGTGCCAGCAGCGACTGGGGGAAGGGGAGGAATGAGCAGTTCTTC.

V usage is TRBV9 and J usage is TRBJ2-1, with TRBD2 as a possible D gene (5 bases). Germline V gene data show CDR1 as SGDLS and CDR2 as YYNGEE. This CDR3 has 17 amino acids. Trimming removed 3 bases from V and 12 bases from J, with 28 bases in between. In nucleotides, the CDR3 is TGTGCCAGCAGCGAAGACACGGCACACTACCGGCTTGAGGGGCAGTTCTTC. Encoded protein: CASSEDTAHYRLEGQFF. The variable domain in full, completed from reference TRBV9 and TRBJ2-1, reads DSGVTQTPKHLITATGQRVTLRCSPRSGDLSVYWYQQSLDQGLQFLIQYYNGEERAKGNILERFSAQQFPDLHSELNLSSLELGDSALYFCASSEDTAHYRLEGQFFGPGTRLTVL.

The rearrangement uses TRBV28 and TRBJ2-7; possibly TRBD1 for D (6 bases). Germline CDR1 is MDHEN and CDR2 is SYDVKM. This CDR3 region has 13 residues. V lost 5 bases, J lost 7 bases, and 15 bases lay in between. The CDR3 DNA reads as TGTGCCAGCAGTCGGGCTGGGACACTTGAGCAGTACTTC. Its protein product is CASSRAGTLEQYF.

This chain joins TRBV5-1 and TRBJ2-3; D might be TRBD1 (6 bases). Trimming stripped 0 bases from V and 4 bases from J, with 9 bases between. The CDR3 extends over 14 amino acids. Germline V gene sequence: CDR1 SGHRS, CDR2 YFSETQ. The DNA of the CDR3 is TGCGCCAGCAGCTTGGTACAGGGAGCAGATACGCAGTATTTT. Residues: CASSLVQGADTQYF.

The CDR3, as DNA: TGTGCCAGCAGCTCTCCCGCAACTAGCGGGAGCACAGATACGCAGTATTTT. As protein: CASSSPATSGSTDTQYF. V gene TRBV11-2 combines with J gene TRBJ2-3, with TRBD2 matching over 9 bases. Germline values: CDR1 SGHAT, CDR2 FQNNGV. The J segment lost 0 bases and the V segment lost 4 bases, leaving 8 bases of the junction unmatched. This CDR3 has 17 amino acids. Variable domain in full (rest from reference TRBV11-2 and TRBJ2-3): EAGVAQSPRYKIIEKRQSVAFWCNPISGHATLYWYQQILGQGPKLLIQFQNNGVVDDSQLPKDRFSAERLKGVDSTLKIQPAKLEDSAVYLCASSSPATSGSTDTQYFGPGTRLTVL.

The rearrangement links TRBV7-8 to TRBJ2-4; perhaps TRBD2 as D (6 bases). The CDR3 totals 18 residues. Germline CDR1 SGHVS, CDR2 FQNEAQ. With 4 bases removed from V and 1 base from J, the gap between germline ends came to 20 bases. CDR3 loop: CASSSLGTSSWAKNIQYF. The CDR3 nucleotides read TGTGCCAGCAGCTCCCTCGGGACTTCTTCCTGGGCCAAAAACATTCAGTACTTC. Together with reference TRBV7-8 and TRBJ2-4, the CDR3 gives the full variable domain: GAGVSQSPRYKVAKRGQDVALRCDPISGHVSLFWYQQALGQGPEFLTYFQNEAQLDKSGLPSDRFFAERPEGSVSTLKIQRTQQEDSAVYLCASSSLGTSSWAKNIQYFGAGTRLSVL.

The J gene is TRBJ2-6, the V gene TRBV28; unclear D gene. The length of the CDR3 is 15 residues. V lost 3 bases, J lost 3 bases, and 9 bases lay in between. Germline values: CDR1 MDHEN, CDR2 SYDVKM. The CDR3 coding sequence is TGTGCCAGCAGTTTGTTTACCGGTGGGGCCAACGTCCTGACTTTC. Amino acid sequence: CASSLFTGGANVLTF.

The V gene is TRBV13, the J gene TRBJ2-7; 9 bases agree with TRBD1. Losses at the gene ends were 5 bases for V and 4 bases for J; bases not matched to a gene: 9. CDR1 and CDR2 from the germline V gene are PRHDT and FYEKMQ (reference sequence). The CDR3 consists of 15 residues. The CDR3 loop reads CASSPGQGGSYEQYF. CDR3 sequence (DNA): TGTGCCAGCAGCCCGGGACAGGGTGGGAGTTACGAGCAGTACTTC. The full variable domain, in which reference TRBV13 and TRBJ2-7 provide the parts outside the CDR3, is AAGVIQSPRHLIKEKRETATLKCYPIPRHDTVYWYQQGPGQDPQFLISFYEKMQSDKGSIPDRFSAQQFSDYHSELNMSSLELGDSALYFCASSPGQGGSYEQYFGPGTRLTVT.

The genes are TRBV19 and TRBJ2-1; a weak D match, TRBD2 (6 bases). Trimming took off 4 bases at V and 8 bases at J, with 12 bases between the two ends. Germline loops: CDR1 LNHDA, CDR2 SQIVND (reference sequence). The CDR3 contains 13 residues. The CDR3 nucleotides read TGTGCCAGTAGTACCGGGAGAGCGGATGAGCAGTTCTTC. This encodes CASSTGRADEQFF.

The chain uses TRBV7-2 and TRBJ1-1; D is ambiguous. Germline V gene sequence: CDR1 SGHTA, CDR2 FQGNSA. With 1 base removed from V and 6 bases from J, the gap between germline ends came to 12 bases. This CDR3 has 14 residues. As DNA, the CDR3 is TGTGCCAGCAGCTTAGATCCAGGAAATGCTGAAGCTTTCTTT. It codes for CASSLDPGNAEAFF.

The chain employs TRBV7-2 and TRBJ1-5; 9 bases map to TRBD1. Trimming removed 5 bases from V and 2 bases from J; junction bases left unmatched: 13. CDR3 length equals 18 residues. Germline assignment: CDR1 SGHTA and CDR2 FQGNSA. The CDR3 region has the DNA TGTGCCAGCAGCGGCGGGACAGGGTCCCATATGCGCAATCAGCCCCAGCATTTT. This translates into CASSGGTGSHMRNQPQHF.

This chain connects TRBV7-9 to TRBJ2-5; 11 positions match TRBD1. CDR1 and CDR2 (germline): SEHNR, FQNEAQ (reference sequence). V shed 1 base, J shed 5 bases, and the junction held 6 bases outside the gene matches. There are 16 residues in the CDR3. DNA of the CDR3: TGTGCCAGCAGCTTAGATGGACAGGGGGCAGGGGAGACCCAGTACTTC. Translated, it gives CASSLDGQGAGETQYF.

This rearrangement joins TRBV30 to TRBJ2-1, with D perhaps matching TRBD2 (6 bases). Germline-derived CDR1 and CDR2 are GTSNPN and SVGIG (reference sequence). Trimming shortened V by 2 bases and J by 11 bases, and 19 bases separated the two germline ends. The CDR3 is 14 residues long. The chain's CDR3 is CAWSRYGRPDKQFF. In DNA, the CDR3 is TGTGCCTGGAGTAGGTACGGGAGACCTGATAAGCAGTTCTTC.

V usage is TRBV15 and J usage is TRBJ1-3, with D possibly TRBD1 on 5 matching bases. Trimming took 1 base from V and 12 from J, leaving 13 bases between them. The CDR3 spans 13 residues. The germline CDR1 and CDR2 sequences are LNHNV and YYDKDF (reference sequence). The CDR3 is CATSRAGEGSIYF. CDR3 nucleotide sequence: TGTGCCACCAGCAGAGCGGGGGAGGGCAGCATATATTTT.

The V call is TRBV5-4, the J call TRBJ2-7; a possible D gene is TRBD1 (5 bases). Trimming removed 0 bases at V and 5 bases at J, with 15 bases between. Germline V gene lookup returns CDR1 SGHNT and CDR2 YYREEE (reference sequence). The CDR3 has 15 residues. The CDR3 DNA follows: TGTGCCAGCAGCTTGGGGGTAACAGGTAGGAACGAGCAGTACTTC. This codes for CASSLGVTGRNEQYF.

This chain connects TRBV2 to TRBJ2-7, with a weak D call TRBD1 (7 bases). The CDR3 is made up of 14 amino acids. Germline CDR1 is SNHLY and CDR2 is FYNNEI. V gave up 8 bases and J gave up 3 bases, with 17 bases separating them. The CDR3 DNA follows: TGTGCCAGCCTATTCCTGCGGGACAGCTACGAGCAGTACTTC. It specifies CASLFLRDSYEQYF.

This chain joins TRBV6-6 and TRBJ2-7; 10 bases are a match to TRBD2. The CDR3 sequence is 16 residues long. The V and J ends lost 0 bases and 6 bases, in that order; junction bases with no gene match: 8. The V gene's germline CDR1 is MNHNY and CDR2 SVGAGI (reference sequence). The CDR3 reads CASSYSIRASGGEQYF. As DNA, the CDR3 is TGTGCCAGCAGTTACTCGATTCGCGCTAGCGGGGGCGAGCAGTACTTC.

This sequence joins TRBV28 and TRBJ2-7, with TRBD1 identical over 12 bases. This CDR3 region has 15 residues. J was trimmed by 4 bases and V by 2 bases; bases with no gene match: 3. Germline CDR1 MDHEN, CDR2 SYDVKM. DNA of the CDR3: TGTGCCAGCAGTTTAACGGGACAGGGGGCGTACGAGCAGTACTTC. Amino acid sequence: CASSLTGQGAYEQYF.

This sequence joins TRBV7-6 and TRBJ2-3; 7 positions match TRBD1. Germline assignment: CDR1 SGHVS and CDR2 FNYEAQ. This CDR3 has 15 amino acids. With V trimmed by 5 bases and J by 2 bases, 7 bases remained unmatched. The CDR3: CASSRGQRDTDTQYF. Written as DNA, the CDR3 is TGTGCCAGCAGCCGGGGACAGAGAGACACAGATACGCAGTATTTT.

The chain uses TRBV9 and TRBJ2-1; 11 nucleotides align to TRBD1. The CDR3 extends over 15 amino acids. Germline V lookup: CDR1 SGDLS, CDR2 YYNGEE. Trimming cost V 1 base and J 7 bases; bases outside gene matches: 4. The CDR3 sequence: CASSVWTGGMNEQFF. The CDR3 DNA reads TGTGCCAGCAGCGTATGGACAGGGGGCATGAATGAGCAGTTCTTC.

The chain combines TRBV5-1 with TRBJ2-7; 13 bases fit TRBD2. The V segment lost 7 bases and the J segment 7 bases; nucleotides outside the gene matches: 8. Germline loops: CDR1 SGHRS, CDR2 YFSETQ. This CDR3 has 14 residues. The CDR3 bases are TGCGCCAGCTCCCGGACTAGCGGGAGTGGTGAGCAGTACTTC. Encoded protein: CASSRTSGSGEQYF.

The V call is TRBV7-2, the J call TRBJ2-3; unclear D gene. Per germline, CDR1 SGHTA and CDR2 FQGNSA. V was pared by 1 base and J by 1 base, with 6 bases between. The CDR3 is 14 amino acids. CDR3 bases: TGTGCCAGCAGCTTAGTTCCAGGCACAGATACGCAGTATTTT. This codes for CASSLVPGTDTQYF. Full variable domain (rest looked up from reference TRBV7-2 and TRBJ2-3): GAGVSQSPSNKVTEKGKDVELRCDPISGHTALYWYRQSLGQGLEFLIYFQGNSAPDKSGLPSDRFSAERTGGSVSTLTIQRTQQEDSAVYLCASSLVPGTDTQYFGPGTRLTVL.

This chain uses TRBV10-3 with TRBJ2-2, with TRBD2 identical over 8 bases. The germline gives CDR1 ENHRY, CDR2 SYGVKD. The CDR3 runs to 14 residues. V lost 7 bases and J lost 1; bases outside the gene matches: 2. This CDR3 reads CAITAGGNTGELFF. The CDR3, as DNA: TGTGCCATCACTGCGGGGGGGAACACCGGGGAGCTGTTTTTT.

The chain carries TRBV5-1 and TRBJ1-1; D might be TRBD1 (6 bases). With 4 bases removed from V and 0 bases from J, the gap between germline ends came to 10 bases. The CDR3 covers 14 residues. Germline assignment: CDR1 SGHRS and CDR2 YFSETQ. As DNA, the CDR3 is TGCGCCAGCAGCCCAAGGACAGTGAACACTGAAGCTTTCTTT. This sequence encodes CASSPRTVNTEAFF. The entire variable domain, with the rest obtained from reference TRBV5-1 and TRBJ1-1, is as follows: KAGVTQTPRYLIKTRGQQVTLSCSPISGHRSVSWYQQTPGQGLQFLFEYFSETQRNKGNFPGRFSGRQFSNSRSEMNVSTLELGDSALYLCASSPRTVNTEAFFGQGTRLTVV.

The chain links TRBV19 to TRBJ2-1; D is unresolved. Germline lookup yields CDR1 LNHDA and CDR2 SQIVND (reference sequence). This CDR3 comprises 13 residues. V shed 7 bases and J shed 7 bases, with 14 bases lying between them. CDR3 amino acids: CASTTYPTNEQFF. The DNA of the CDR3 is TGTGCCAGTACCACTTACCCCACTAATGAGCAGTTCTTC. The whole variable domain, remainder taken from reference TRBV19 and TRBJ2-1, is DGGITQSPKYLFRKEGQNVTLSCEQNLNHDAMYWYRQDPGQGLRLIYYSQIVNDFQKGDIAEGYSVSREKKESFPLTVTSAQKNPTAFYLCASTTYPTNEQFFGPGTRLTVL.